Shown below are 31 T cell receptor beta chains from a single sample sequenced in a study of T cell responses to AZD1222 COVID-19 vaccine. The protocol was immunoSEQ multiplex PCR, while the TCRdb copy is restricted to in-frame clones and leaves out a portion. This repertoire shows 120,000 to 150,000 clones, 91% found once; its top ten account for 7% to 9%. This specimen was peripheral blood, taken 28 days after the second dose of the MenACWY control vaccine. All receptors come from an adult who received the MenACWY meningococcal vaccine as a control.

This rearrangement joins TRBV4-1 to TRBJ2-7, with 7 bases fitting TRBD1. V shed 1 base and J 2 bases; nucleotides not matched to a gene: 8. In germline, CDR1 is MGHRA, CDR2 YSYEKL. This CDR3 has 16 amino acids. CDR3: CASSQATGTVTYEQYF. The CDR3 DNA reads as TGCGCCAGCAGCCAAGCCACCGGGACAGTAACCTACGAGCAGTACTTC.

The rearrangement joins TRBV6-2 or TRBV6-3 to TRBJ2-4, with TRBD1 identical over 12 bases. CDR3 length: 17 amino acids. Trimming removed 5 bases from V and 1 base from J; junction bases left unmatched: 6. The germline V gene encodes CDR1 MNHEY and CDR2 SVGEGT. This CDR3 is CASSPPGTGGAKNIQYF. The CDR3 DNA reads as TGTGCCAGCAGTCCACCCGGGACAGGGGGCGCCAAAAACATTCAGTACTTC.

The chain is built from TRBV27 and TRBJ1-4, with TRBD1 identical over 10 bases. The CDR3 has 14 amino acids. J gave up 7 bases and V 6 bases, and 5 bases lay outside the gene matches. From germline, CDR1 is MNHEY and CDR2 SMNVEV (reference sequence). The CDR3 DNA reads TGTGCCAGCAGGGGGACAGGGGTTGGTGAAAAACTGTTTTTT. Translating it yields CASRGTGVGEKLFF.

This clone was counted a single time. The chain couples TRBV28 to TRBJ2-1; D possibly uses TRBD1 or TRBD2 (5 bases each). With 6 bases removed from V and 9 bases from J, the gap between germline ends came to 12 bases. The CDR3 totals 12 residues. The germline CDR1 and CDR2 sequences are MDHEN and SYDVKM. This CDR3 reads CASRRGTGEQFF. The CDR3 coding sequence is TGTGCCAGCAGACGGGGAACAGGTGAGCAGTTCTTC.

This chain links TRBV30 with TRBJ2-4; 7 bases map to TRBD1. CDR1 and CDR2 from the germline V gene are GTSNPN and SVGIG (reference sequence). The V segment lost 1 base and the J segment 0 bases; nucleotides outside the gene matches: 9. The CDR3 has 17 amino acids. The CDR3 protein is CAWSGWGQSLAKNIQYF. The CDR3 nucleotides read TGTGCCTGGAGTGGGTGGGGACAGAGTTTAGCCAAAAACATTCAGTACTTC.

This CDR3 is CASSFQTDRPNTEAFF. The CDR3 DNA follows: TGTGCCAGCAGCTTCCAGACGGACAGACCGAACACTGAAGCTTTCTTT. V and J are TRBV7-2 and TRBJ1-1, with D tentatively TRBD1 (6 bases). The V and J ends lost 3 bases and 1 base respectively, with 15 bases between them. Looked up from germline, CDR1 is SGHTA and CDR2 is FQGNSA. The CDR3 runs 16 residues.

This chain uses TRBV27 with TRBJ2-7, with D uncertain. Trimming removed 4 bases from V and 6 bases from J, with 10 bases in between. From germline, CDR1 is MNHEY and CDR2 SMNVEV (reference sequence). The CDR3 contains 12 residues. The CDR3 coding sequence is TGTGCCAGCAGTTCTTGGGGTGGCGAGCAGTACTTC. It encodes CASSSWGGEQYF.

A remark on this clone: One end of the junction varies from germline; a read error may be responsible. The chain couples TRBV6-2 or TRBV6-3 to TRBJ2-3, with TRBD1 matching 7 bases. The CDR3 length is 15 residues. Per germline, CDR1 MNHEY and CDR2 SVGEGT. The CDR3 sequence: CASSYGDRDTDTRYF. As DNA, the CDR3 is TGTGCCAGCAGTTATGGGGACAGAGACACAGATACGCGGTATTTT.

This clone has more than one count but fewer than ten. The genes are TRBV29-1 and TRBJ2-1, with D possibly being TRBD1 or TRBD2 (5 bases each). Trimming removed 0 bases from V and 4 bases from J, with 22 bases in between. This CDR3 has 18 amino acids. Germline CDR1 reads SQVTM; CDR2 reads ANQGSEA. In nucleotides, the CDR3 is TGCAGCGTTGAAGACCGGGGTGATAGGGGACCCTTATACAATGAGCAGTTCTTC. Translated, it gives CSVEDRGDRGPLYNEQFF.

CDR3 region: CASSLVHQETQYF. The DNA for the CDR3 is TGTGCCAGCAGCTTAGTACACCAAGAGACCCAGTACTTC. This chain connects TRBV7-2 to TRBJ2-5; no reliable D call. Trimming stripped 1 base from V and 0 bases from J, with 3 bases between. The CDR3 has 13 amino acids. Germline assignment: CDR1 SGHTA and CDR2 FQGNSA.

The chain combines TRBV5-4 with TRBJ2-5; D ambiguous. The V and J ends lost 0 bases and 4 bases respectively, with 13 bases between them. Germline V gene data show CDR1 as SGHNT and CDR2 as YYREEE (reference sequence). The CDR3 sequence is 15 residues long. CDR3: CASSLEGQVGETQYF. The CDR3 DNA reads TGTGCCAGCAGCTTGGAGGGTCAGGTAGGAGAGACCCAGTACTTC.

The chain has TRBV2 and TRBJ2-5; 13 bases map to TRBD2. The CDR3 sequence is 15 residues long. CDR1 SNHLY and CDR2 FYNNEI come from the germline V gene. Trimming at V came to 6 bases and at J to 5 bases, leaving 6 bases not matched to a gene. The CDR3 coding sequence is TGTGCCAGCAGAGACGGGACTAGCGGGGTTGAGACCCAGTACTTC. This translates into CASRDGTSGVETQYF.

This chain connects TRBV29-1 to TRBJ2-2; 9 nucleotides match TRBD1. V trimming: 5 bases; J trimming: 7 bases; junction bases outside the gene matches: 5. Germline CDR1 reads SQVTM; CDR2 reads ANQGSEA. The CDR3 covers 13 residues. The CDR3 here is CSVLQGAGGELFF. The DNA for the CDR3 is TGCAGCGTTCTACAGGGGGCAGGCGGGGAGCTGTTTTTT.

The chain carries TRBV12-3 or TRBV12-4 and TRBJ2-7, with 7 nucleotides matching TRBD1. V was pared by 6 bases and J by 3 bases, with 2 bases of the junction left unmatched. The CDR3 sequence is 12 residues long. CDR3 region: CASSGDSYEQYF. The DNA of the CDR3 is TGTGCCAGCAGCGGGGACAGCTACGAGCAGTACTTC.

The chain is built from TRBV6-2 or TRBV6-3 and TRBJ2-1; perhaps TRBD1 as D (5 bases). V was shortened by 7 bases and J by 10 bases, with 17 bases between the two germline ends. There are 13 residues in the CDR3. In germline, CDR1 is MNHEY, CDR2 SVGEGT. In DNA, the CDR3 is TGTGCCAGCACCCCTGACCGTAGGGGAGAGCAGTTCTTC. Translating it yields CASTPDRRGEQFF.

The genes are TRBV28 and TRBJ1-5; D is perhaps TRBD1 (5 bases). The germline V gene encodes CDR1 MDHEN and CDR2 SYDVKM. The V and J ends lost 4 bases and 5 bases respectively, with 15 bases between them. The CDR3 has 15 amino acids. In nucleotides, the CDR3 is TGTGCCAGCAGTTGGGCGACAGAGTGGCATCAGCCCCAGCATTTT. Translating it yields CASSWATEWHQPQHF. The whole variable domain, filled in from reference TRBV28 and TRBJ1-5, reads DVKVTQSSRYLVKRTGEKVFLECVQDMDHENMFWYRQDPGLGLRLIYFSYDVKMKEKGDIPEGYSVSREKKERFSLILESASTNQTSMYLCASSWATEWHQPQHFGDGTRLSIL.

This chain connects TRBV10-3 to TRBJ1-6; 8 bases are shared with TRBD1. Germline V lookup: CDR1 ENHRY, CDR2 SYGVKD. The CDR3 is 15 amino acids. Trimming at V came to 6 bases and at J to 7 bases, leaving 8 bases not matched to a gene. CDR3 coding DNA: TGTGCCATCAGGCCTATGGGACAGGAGAATTCACCCCTCCACTTT. Amino acid sequence: CAIRPMGQENSPLHF.

CDR3: CASSYQTGGIGYTF. The DNA of the CDR3 is TGTGCCAGCAGCTACCAAACAGGGGGCATCGGCTACACCTTC. The rearrangement joins TRBV11-2 to TRBJ1-2; 9 nucleotides agree with TRBD1. V was pared by 4 bases and J by 8 bases, with 8 bases of the junction left unmatched. The CDR3 runs to 14 residues. Germline loops: CDR1 SGHAT, CDR2 FQNNGV.

The gene calls are TRBV11-2 and TRBJ2-5, with TRBD1 identical over 7 bases. V trimming: 6 bases; J trimming: 3 bases; junction bases outside the gene matches: 4. The CDR3 spans 13 residues. Germline-derived CDR1 and CDR2 are SGHAT and FQNNGV. CDR3: CASSFQGEETQYF. The CDR3 DNA follows: TGTGCCAGCAGTTTTCAGGGGGAAGAGACCCAGTACTTC.

The rearrangement uses TRBV29-1 and TRBJ2-2; 7 bases agree with TRBD2. In germline, CDR1 is SQVTM, CDR2 ANQGSEA. J lost 3 bases, V lost 6 bases, and 10 bases had no gene match. The CDR3 contains 15 residues. CDR3: CSVRSSGTYTGELFF. DNA of the CDR3: TGCAGCGTCCGCAGCAGCGGGACTTACACCGGGGAGCTGTTTTTT.

V and J are TRBV29-1 and TRBJ1-2; 8 positions agree with TRBD1. J lost 5 bases, V lost 3 bases, and 20 bases had no gene match. The CDR3 extends over 18 amino acids. Germline values: CDR1 SQVTM, CDR2 ANQGSEA. For the CDR3, the DNA is TGCAGCGTTGAGGCGGAACGGGACAGGCCTCTCGAACGGTATGGCTACACCTTC. It codes for CSVEAERDRPLERYGYTF.

The chain uses TRBV24-1 and TRBJ2-2, with D perhaps matching TRBD1 (6 bases). Trimming left V 4 bases short and J 4 bases short, with 9 bases between. This CDR3 spans 14 amino acids. In germline, CDR1 is KGHDR, CDR2 SFDVKD. CDR3 in amino acids: CATSETGITGELFF. The CDR3 nucleotides read TGTGCCACCAGTGAAACAGGGATCACCGGGGAGCTGTTTTTT.

V gene TRBV12-3 or TRBV12-4 combines with J gene TRBJ2-6; D not resolved. The V gene lost 6 bases and the J gene lost 4 bases, with 7 bases spanning the gap. The CDR3 runs 13 residues. The CDR3 sequence is CASSPAGANVLTF. The DNA for the CDR3 is TGTGCCAGCAGCCCGGCGGGGGCCAACGTCCTGACTTTC.

The chain couples TRBV7-8 to TRBJ2-5; 9 bases are a match to TRBD1. The CDR3 loop spans 16 amino acids. Germline V gene sequence: CDR1 SGHVS, CDR2 FQNEAQ. V lost 5 bases and J lost 5; bases outside the gene matches: 12. For the CDR3, the DNA is TGTGCCAGCAGCCCGAGACCACAGGGGGCGACGGAGACCCAGTACTTC. Its protein product is CASSPRPQGATETQYF.

This sequence joins TRBV9 and TRBJ2-1; 14 nucleotides line up with TRBD2. The CDR3 consists of 17 residues. The V gene end was trimmed by 3 bases and the J gene end by 1 base; junction bases not matched to a gene: 3. Germline CDR1 is SGDLS and CDR2 is YYNGEE. The CDR3 reads CASSDGLAGGSYNEQFF. The DNA for the CDR3 is TGTGCCAGCAGCGACGGACTAGCGGGAGGATCCTACAATGAGCAGTTCTTC.

This chain joins TRBV27 and TRBJ1-4; the D gene is possibly TRBD1 (5 bases). Deletions cut 6 bases from V and 8 bases from J, with 19 bases between. The CDR3 consists of 15 residues. Per germline, CDR1 MNHEY and CDR2 SMNVEV (reference sequence). The chain's CDR3 is CASRFRSQGLEKLFF. CDR3 DNA sequence: TGTGCCAGCAGATTCAGGTCGCAGGGCCTGGAAAAACTGTTTTTT.

The chain carries TRBV7-9 and TRBJ1-5; no definite D call. The CDR3 spans 13 residues. Germline values: CDR1 SEHNR, CDR2 FQNEAQ (reference sequence). V was clipped by 1 base and J by 5 bases, with 6 bases between them. The CDR3, as DNA: TGTGCCAGCAGCTTAGTAAACCATCAGCCCCAGCATTTT. Its protein is CASSLVNHQPQHF.

V usage is TRBV19 and J usage is TRBJ2-3; D may be TRBD1 (6 bases). CDR1 is LNHDA and CDR2 is SQIVND in the germline V gene (reference sequence). The CDR3 has 13 amino acids. V was pared by 6 bases and J by 6 bases, with 13 bases between. The CDR3 sequence: CASSRDTWDTQYF. The CDR3 coding sequence is TGTGCCAGTAGCCGGGACACATGGGATACGCAGTATTTT.

The chain combines TRBV7-2 with TRBJ2-2, with D unresolved. V shed 3 bases and J shed 3 bases, with 8 bases lying between them. Germline CDR1 reads SGHTA; CDR2 reads FQGNSA. This CDR3 is 14 amino acids long. The CDR3 DNA is TGTGCCAGCAGCTTGGTAGGGTACACCGGGGAGCTGTTTTTT. It codes for CASSLVGYTGELFF.

The J gene is TRBJ2-5, the V gene TRBV7-2, with 9 nucleotides matching TRBD2. J gave up 0 bases and V 5 bases, and 1 base lay outside the gene matches. There are 14 residues in the CDR3. Germline V gene data show CDR1 as SGHTA and CDR2 as FQGNSA. For the CDR3, the DNA is TGTGCCAGCAGCAGGACTAGCGACCAAGAGACCCAGTACTTC. Amino acids: CASSRTSDQETQYF.

This chain links TRBV20-1 with TRBJ2-7; D call uncertain. This CDR3 spans 11 amino acids. Trimming left V 5 bases short and J 1 base short, with 6 bases between. The germline gives CDR1 DFQATT, CDR2 SNEGSKA (reference sequence). The CDR3: CSADLSYEQYF. In DNA, the CDR3 is TGCAGTGCTGACCTTTCCTACGAGCAGTACTTC.